The TCR beta chain under discussion was sequenced for a study of blood T cell repertoires in COVID-19 (TCRdb year 2020). In terms of the full investigation: Collaborator samples came from the United States, Italy and Spain and covered acute and convalescent phases of COVID-19. The samples were drawn from the first 160 participants of the ongoing ImmuneRACE study and from over a thousand subjects provided by 6 global collaborators. The material from the prospective study consisted of cDNA or gDNA derived from T cells, B-cell-depleted T cells, or PBMCs. Where available, HLA class I and class II types were taken from metadata supplied by the sample provider and were not determined by assay-based typing. The repertoires were made available in a free public database intended to serve as a resource for research on the immune response to SARS-CoV-2. The sample metadata nearly always contained a de-identified subject ID, COVID-19 status, age in years and sex. Deeply sampled blood TCRbeta repertoires from subjects exposed to, actively infected with, or recovered from COVID-19 were included in the dataset. Broad study findings and their caveats: How much clinical and demographic metadata was included differed by source and by participant, and the metadata was provided uncurated.

One collaborating source in Seattle enrolled patients during active infection and followed them longitudinally through the course of disease. Each collaborating institution followed its own protocols to collect whole blood in K2EDTA tubes. For TCRbeta analysis, collaborators shipped samples in one of three forms: frozen whole blood, isolated PBMCs, or DNA extracted from either of those sample types. As for this clone: What this receptor recognizes is not known. No quality values exist for individual bases; no much larger clone is one base distant.

TCRbeta CDR3 regions were amplified from genomic DNA using the immunoSEQ Assay, a bias-controlled multiplex PCR. The original methods were these. The number of nucleated cells in each sample was estimated from the amplification of reference gene primers within the assay. Sequence reads were collapsed and filtered to measure the absolute abundance of every unique TCRbeta CDR3 rearrangement. For each sample, productive Simpson clonality was calculated by taking the square root of Simpson's diversity index across productive rearrangements. The table comes from immuneACCESS by way of TCRdb, which keeps in-frame sequences with V and J called. Part of the clones is missing from these tables; in studies checked, under half for an unresolved V gene and the rest for unknown reasons. The D gene and trimming were derived from the DNA, and the V and J assignments and clone size from that table. The sample profile shows 150,000 to 200,000 clones; 82% of them were found once. Around 7% of the sample is taken by the ten largest.

The CDR3, cysteine through phenylalanine, is 15 amino acids long. Solely the CDR3 DNA is kept, with 45 bases framed from the first base. For CDR1 and CDR2, the germline V gene (reference sequence) lists SEHNR and FQNEAQ. V loses 4 bases at its end and J loses 7 bases; junction bases beyond the gene matches: 8. The rearrangement joined TRBV7-9 to TRBJ2-7, and 12 junction bases match TRBD1. This sequence was found in a woman in her 40s with COVID-19, enrolled during active disease. Sequencing used peripheral blood. The CDR3 protein is CASSSSGTGGEEQYF. The sequenced DNA: TGTGCCAGCAGCTCGTCCGGGACAGGGGGCGAAGAGCAGTACTTC. Reference TRBV7-9 and TRBJ2-7 proteins supply the regions before and after the CDR3; the full variable domain is: DTGVSQNPRHKITKRGQNVTFRCDPISEHNRLYWYRQTLGQGPEFLTYFQNEAQLEKSRLLSDRFSAERPKGSFSTLEIQRTEQGDSAMYLCASSSSGTGGEEQYFGPGTRLTVT.